This record looks at one T cell receptor beta chain sequence and its context. Its antigen is unknown. Germline-derived CDR1 and CDR2 are SGDLS and YYNGEE. V dropped 5 bases and J dropped 4; count of bases not matched to a gene: 11. This CDR3 has 15 amino acids. The data were produced by immunoSEQ multiplex PCR, yet TCRdb's version contains in-frame clones alone and is incomplete. This sample carries fewer than 1.8 million clones, approximately 98.5% of them seen once, and the ten largest clones take about 0.35%. The data were taken from a study of shared clonotypes between healthy human individuals. General study results and limits: Sorted-subset samples were not fully sequenced, rarefaction indicated. In having few donors, the study represented limited genetic and exposure-history diversity. Naive subsets typically showed greater estimated richness than memory subsets.

The receptor comes from a man aged 25-45 years in good health. The gene calls are TRBV9 and TRBJ2-7, with 8 nucleotides matching TRBD2. Sequences were obtained from naive CD4+ T cells sorted from blood. The subset is: CD45RA+ positively selected. The CDR3 sequence: CASSPGTRASYEQYF. The CDR3, as DNA: TGTGCCAGCAGTCCCGGGACTAGAGCTTCTTACGAGCAGTACTTC.